This T cell receptor beta chain was captured by sequencing in a study of T cell changes during pregnancy in multiple sclerosis. This CDR3 region has 14 residues. The V end lost 6 bases, the J end lost 2 bases, and 14 bases lay between the germline ends. Germline values: CDR1 MNHEY, CDR2 SMNVEV (reference sequence). The method was immunoSEQ multiplex PCR; TCRdb's version includes in-frame clones alone and lacks a portion of them. The sample comprises around 50,000 clones, 95% of which are singletons, and around 6.4% rests with the top ten. V usage is TRBV27 and J usage is TRBJ2-7; D perhaps matches TRBD1 (5 bases). The TCR originated in a female donor with multiple sclerosis, enrolled in a pregnancy study. Sequenced material: CD8+ T cells from peripheral blood mononuclear cells, taken in the first trimester of pregnancy. The CDR3 protein is CASSSTGRAYEQYF. The CDR3 DNA follows: TGTGCCAGCAGCTCAACAGGCCGAGCCTACGAGCAGTACTTC.